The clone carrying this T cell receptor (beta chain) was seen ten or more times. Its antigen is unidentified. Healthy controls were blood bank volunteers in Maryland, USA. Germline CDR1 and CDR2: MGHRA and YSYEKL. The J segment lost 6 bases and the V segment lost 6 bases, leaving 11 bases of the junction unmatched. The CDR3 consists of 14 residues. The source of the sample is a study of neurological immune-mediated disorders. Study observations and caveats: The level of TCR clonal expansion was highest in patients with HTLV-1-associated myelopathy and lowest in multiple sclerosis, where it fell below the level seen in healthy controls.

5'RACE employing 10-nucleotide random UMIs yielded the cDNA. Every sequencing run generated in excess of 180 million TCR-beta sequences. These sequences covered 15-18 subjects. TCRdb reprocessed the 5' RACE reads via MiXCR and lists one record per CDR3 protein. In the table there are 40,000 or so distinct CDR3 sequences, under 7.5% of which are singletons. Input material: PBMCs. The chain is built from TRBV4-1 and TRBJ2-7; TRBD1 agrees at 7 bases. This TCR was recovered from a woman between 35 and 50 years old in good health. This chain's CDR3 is CASSRGAQGVEQYF. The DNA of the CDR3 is TGCGCCAGCAGTCGAGGGGCCCAGGGGGTCGAGCAGTACTTC.